Listed here are 32 T cell receptor beta chains from one sample, sequenced in a study of OX40 agonist ivuxolimab in advanced cancers. Libraries were prepared by immunoSEQ multiplex PCR; TCRdb keeps only in-frame clonotypes and omits some of them. The sample lists about 61,000 clones, under 85% seen once, with approximately 3.2% in the top ten. The sample in question was CD4+ or CD8+ T cells sorted from blood, obtained in a trial of the OX40 agonist ivuxolimab. The source is an adult with an advanced solid tumor such as melanoma, head and neck, liver or kidney cancer.

The gene calls are TRBV28 and TRBJ2-1, with D possibly matching TRBD2 (5 bases). CDR1 MDHEN and CDR2 SYDVKM come from the germline V gene. The V end lost 7 bases, the J end lost 3 bases, and 13 bases lay between the germline ends. This CDR3 contains 14 residues. The CDR3 loop is CASISSGVYNEQFF. The CDR3 DNA reads TGTGCCAGCATCTCTTCCGGGGTCTACAATGAGCAGTTCTTC.

The J gene is TRBJ2-7, the V gene TRBV5-5, with 9 bases identical to TRBD1. Germline V gives CDR1 SGHKS, CDR2 YYEKEE (reference sequence). The CDR3 runs to 17 residues. V was pared by 0 bases and J by 6 bases, with 13 bases of the junction left unmatched. For the CDR3, the DNA is TGTGCCAGCAGCTTGGCCGGCTGGGGACAGGGAGGAACCGAGCAGTACTTC. Protein: CASSLAGWGQGGTEQYF.

The CDR3 DNA reads TGTGCCAGCTCATCGGGACAGGGGGCTCGCGGAAACACCATATATTTT. Protein: CASSSGQGARGNTIYF. V gene TRBV18 combines with J gene TRBJ1-3; 12 positions match TRBD1. Germline-derived CDR1 and CDR2 are KGHSH and LQKENI. V was clipped by 5 bases and J by 4 bases; unmatched bases: 6. The CDR3 consists of 16 residues.

This chain uses TRBV7-8 with TRBJ2-3; perhaps TRBD2 as D (6 bases). This CDR3 spans 21 amino acids. CDR1 and CDR2 from the germline V gene are SGHVS and FQNEAQ. V lost 1 base, J lost 3 bases, and 29 bases lay in between. CDR3 nucleotides: TGTGCCAGCAGCTTAGATAGTAGATTAGCGACTAGACGACGAGGGACAGATACGCAGTATTTT. Translated, it gives CASSLDSRLATRRRGTDTQYF.

This rearrangement joins TRBV6-4 to TRBJ2-3; a weak D match, TRBD2 (5 bases). Germline values: CDR1 MRHNA, CDR2 SNTAGT. This CDR3 is 13 amino acids long. Deletions cut 3 bases from V and 5 bases from J, with 9 bases between. CDR3 in DNA: TGTGCCAGCAGTGAGGTTGCGGGAGATACGCAGTATTTT. It is translated as CASSEVAGDTQYF.

V and J are TRBV5-1 and TRBJ1-6; TRBD1 matches at 7 bases. The CDR3 has 14 residues. From germline, CDR1 is SGHRS and CDR2 YFSETQ. Losses at the gene ends were 0 bases for V and 12 bases for J; bases not matched to a gene: 6. This chain's CDR3 is CASSLAMQGGPLHF. The DNA of the CDR3 is TGCGCCAGCAGCTTGGCCATGCAGGGGGGACCCCTCCACTTT.

In its sample, this clone was seen once. The gene calls are TRBV9 and TRBJ2-7; 10 bases fit TRBD1. Losses at the gene ends were 0 bases for V and 6 bases for J; bases not matched to a gene: 6. Per the germline V gene, CDR1 is SGDLS and CDR2 is YYNGEE. CDR3 length equals 15 residues. The CDR3 here is CASSVEGTGVSEQYF. Here the CDR3 DNA reads TGTGCCAGCAGCGTAGAGGGGACAGGGGTTTCCGAGCAGTACTTC.

The chain joins TRBV4-3 to TRBJ2-1; D unclear. Germline V gene sequence: CDR1 LGHNA, CDR2 YSLEER. The CDR3 covers 13 residues. Trimming shortened V by 0 bases and J by 11 bases, and 11 bases separated the two germline ends. For the CDR3, the DNA is TGCGCCAGCAGCCAAGATCCTACCACAAAGCAGTTCTTC. This gives the protein CASSQDPTTKQFF.

The chain uses TRBV4-1 and TRBJ1-2, with unresolved D. Germline assignment: CDR1 MGHRA and CDR2 YSYEKL. This CDR3 region has 15 residues. V was clipped by 1 base and J by 6 bases, with 15 bases between them. The CDR3 DNA follows: TGCGCCAGCAGCCAAGTTGGACGGCTATTCCATGGCTACACCTTC. This sequence encodes CASSQVGRLFHGYTF.

The CDR3 sequence is CASRYGTGNTEAFF. CDR3 in DNA: TGTGCCAGCAGGTACGGGACAGGGAACACTGAAGCTTTCTTT. The chain has TRBV28 and TRBJ1-1, with 8 bases identical to TRBD1. With V trimmed by 6 bases and J by 1 base, 4 bases remained unmatched. The CDR3 is 14 residues long. Germline assignment: CDR1 MDHEN and CDR2 SYDVKM.

This clone has more than one count but fewer than ten. The V call is TRBV6-6, the J call TRBJ1-6; 10 bases are shared with TRBD1. The CDR3 sequence is 14 residues long. Looked up from germline, CDR1 is MNHNY and CDR2 is SVGAGI (reference sequence). Unmatched junction bases numbered 3, after V lost 6 bases and J lost 7 bases. CDR3 bases: TGTGCCAGCAGGGGGGACAGGGGCAATTCACCCCTCCACTTT. Translating it yields CASRGDRGNSPLHF.

CDR3 residues: CASSSRVEGGGYTF. CDR3 DNA: TGCGCCAGCAGCTCGCGAGTTGAGGGGGGCGGCTACACCTTC. This chain links TRBV5-1 with TRBJ1-2, with D maybe TRBD1 (6 bases). The CDR3 has 14 residues. Trimming took off 3 bases at V and 8 bases at J, with 17 bases between the two ends. Germline lookup yields CDR1 SGHRS and CDR2 YFSETQ.

A word on this clone: The same CDR3 can be traced to other DNA sequences in this sample. The chain has TRBV6-1 and TRBJ2-3, with D tentatively TRBD2 (5 bases). CDR3 length: 14 residues. Germline V CDR1 and CDR2: MNHNS, SASEGT. Trimming took 1 base from V and 0 from J, leaving 5 bases between them. The CDR3 here is CASSEGTSTDTQYF. The CDR3 DNA sequence: TGTGCCAGCAGTGAAGGGACTAGCACAGATACGCAGTATTTT.

This chain connects TRBV29-1 to TRBJ2-7; 9 bases agree with TRBD1. This CDR3 is built from 17 residues. Germline lookup yields CDR1 SQVTM and CDR2 ANQGSEA. Trimming at V came to 6 bases and at J to 6 bases, leaving 21 bases not matched to a gene. Here the CDR3 DNA reads TGCAGCGTGAGGACAGGGGTCGGGGGCCTGCCAACTGGCGAGCAGTACTTC. As protein: CSVRTGVGGLPTGEQYF.

This clone was detected a few times. The chain employs TRBV5-6 and TRBJ1-6; 10 bases match TRBD1. J lost 9 bases, V lost 4 bases, and 10 bases had no gene match. Germline V gene data show CDR1 as SGHDT and CDR2 as YYEEEE. The length of the CDR3 is 16 residues. CDR3 coding DNA: TGTGCCAGCAGCGACCAACCGGGACAGGGGTCTTCACCCCTCCACTTT. It yields the protein CASSDQPGQGSSPLHF.

J is TRBJ1-5 and V is TRBV27; D ambiguous. V was shortened by 5 bases and J by 3 bases, with 14 bases between the two germline ends. Germline values: CDR1 MNHEY, CDR2 SMNVEV (reference sequence). This CDR3 has 15 residues. The CDR3 DNA follows: TGTGCCAGCAGTGCCCAAAATGGTCTCAATCAGCCCCAGCATTTT. Translating gives CASSAQNGLNQPQHF.

This chain's CDR3 is CASSRIITSGGKETDTQYF. CDR3 DNA sequence: TGTGCCAGCAGCCGAATAATTACTAGCGGGGGTAAGGAAACAGATACGCAGTATTTT. The gene calls are TRBV5-4 and TRBJ2-3, with 11 bases lining up with TRBD2. V lost 4 bases, J lost 3 bases, and 16 bases stayed unmatched. The CDR3 consists of 19 residues. Germline assignment: CDR1 SGHNT and CDR2 YYREEE (reference sequence).

The chain carries TRBV11-3 and TRBJ1-1; no clear D gene. V dropped 5 bases and J dropped 3 bases, with 10 bases sitting between them. This CDR3 spans 13 amino acids. The germline CDR1 and CDR2 sequences are SGHNT and YENEEA. The DNA for the CDR3 is TGTGCCAGCAGCCAACTTCGGGACACTGAAGCTTTCTTT. Encoded protein: CASSQLRDTEAFF. Supplemented by reference TRBV11-3 and TRBJ1-1, the full variable domain reads EAGVVQSPRYKIIEKKQPVAFWCNPISGHNTLYWYLQNLGQGPELLIRYENEEAVDDSQLPKDRFSAERLKGVDSTLKIQPAELGDSAVYLCASSQLRDTEAFFGQGTRLTVV.

The V gene is TRBV7-3, the J gene TRBJ2-3; D remains ambiguous. This CDR3 region has 15 residues. The germline V gene encodes CDR1 SGHTA and CDR2 FQGTGA. V was clipped by 0 bases and J by 4 bases, with 11 bases between them. CDR3 in DNA: TGTGCCAGCAGCTTAACCTCGAGTGTGGCAGATACGCAGTATTTT. Protein product: CASSLTSSVADTQYF. The complete variable domain, with remaining parts taken from reference TRBV7-3 and TRBJ2-3, reads GAGVSQTPSNKVTEKGKYVELRCDPISGHTALYWYRQSLGQGPEFLIYFQGTGAADDSGLPNDRFFAVRPEGSVSTLKIQRTERGDSAVYLCASSLTSSVADTQYFGPGTRLTVL.

V usage is TRBV9 and J usage is TRBJ1-6; 8 nucleotides line up with TRBD1. CDR1 is SGDLS and CDR2 is YYNGEE in the germline V gene. CDR3 size: 15 residues. Trimming cost V 4 bases and J 9 bases; bases outside gene matches: 9. CDR3 DNA sequence: TGTGCCAGCAGCCCGCGGACAGGGAGGAGTTCACCCCTCCACTTT. Protein: CASSPRTGRSSPLHF.

The chain uses TRBV2 and TRBJ1-6; tentatively, D is TRBD1 (5 bases). V was shortened by 7 bases and J by 6 bases, with 13 bases between the two germline ends. Germline-derived CDR1 and CDR2 are SNHLY and FYNNEI. This CDR3 comprises 14 residues. The CDR3 protein is CASMNGGGNSPLHF. The CDR3 DNA follows: TGTGCCAGCATGAATGGGGGGGGTAATTCACCCCTCCACTTT.

V and J are TRBV6-6 and TRBJ1-2; no firm D call. The V end lost 2 bases, the J end lost 8 bases, and 18 bases lay between the germline ends. The CDR3 extends over 15 amino acids. Germline V gene sequence: CDR1 MNHNY, CDR2 SVGAGI (reference sequence). CDR3 sequence: CASSYPQDAFRGYTF. The CDR3 nucleotides read TGTGCCAGCAGTTACCCTCAAGACGCCTTCCGGGGCTACACCTTC.

The chain combines TRBV14 with TRBJ1-6, with 7 bases lining up with TRBD1. Unmatched junction bases numbered 6, after V lost 3 bases and J lost 7 bases. The length of the CDR3 is 15 residues. In germline, CDR1 is SGHDN, CDR2 FVKESK. This CDR3 is CASSHPTGTNSPLHF. The DNA for the CDR3 is TGTGCCAGCAGCCATCCGACAGGGACGAATTCACCCCTCCACTTT. Looking up the rest from reference TRBV14 and TRBJ1-6 gives the full variable domain: EAGVTQFPSHSVIEKGQTVTLRCDPISGHDNLYWYRRVMGKEIKFLLHFVKESKQDESGMPNNRFLAERTGGTYSTLKVQPAELEDSGVYFCASSHPTGTNSPLHFGNGTRLTVT.

The rearrangement joins TRBV7-9 to TRBJ2-1; D is possibly TRBD2 (6 bases). The germline gives CDR1 SEHNR, CDR2 FQNEAQ (reference sequence). The CDR3 loop spans 12 amino acids. V was clipped by 0 bases and J by 9 bases, with 6 bases between them. CDR3: CASSLAEGEQFF. Written as DNA, the CDR3 is TGTGCCAGCAGCTTAGCGGAGGGTGAGCAGTTCTTC.

The rearrangement uses TRBV2 and TRBJ2-2; D is unclear. CDR1 and CDR2 from the germline V gene are SNHLY and FYNNEI. V lost 8 bases and J lost 0, with 10 bases in between. This CDR3 contains 14 residues. Here the CDR3 reads CASWVGSNTGELFF. CDR3 bases: TGTGCCAGCTGGGTGGGATCGAACACCGGGGAGCTGTTTTTT.

The J gene is TRBJ2-7, the V gene TRBV4-2; 7 bases map to TRBD1. The junction had 13 bases not matched to a gene; V was cut back by 1 base and J by 4 bases. CDR1 LGHNA and CDR2 YNFKEQ come from the germline V gene. The CDR3 covers 17 residues. The CDR3 DNA sequence: TGTGCCAGCAGCCAAGTATCGACAGGGATGGAACTTTACGAGCAGTACTTC. This encodes CASSQVSTGMELYEQYF.

This clone turned up a few times. V gene TRBV7-8 combines with J gene TRBJ1-2; D unclear. Germline-derived CDR1 and CDR2 are SGHVS and FQNEAQ. The CDR3 consists of 12 residues. Trimming pared 5 bases from V and 2 bases from J, leaving 6 bases between. The CDR3 DNA sequence: TGTGCCAGCAGCCCCCCGAACTATGGCTACACCTTC. Its translation: CASSPPNYGYTF.

This clone was seen more than once but under ten times. V gene TRBV7-8 combines with J gene TRBJ1-4, with 7 positions matching TRBD1. Germline values: CDR1 SGHVS, CDR2 FQNEAQ. The CDR3 totals 18 residues. V lost 0 bases, J lost 0 bases, and 7 bases stayed unmatched. The CDR3 nucleotides read TGTGCCAGCAGCTTAGCGAGGGGACAGCTTGCAACTAATGAAAAACTGTTTTTT. Residues: CASSLARGQLATNEKLFF.

On this clone: This sample also contains other DNA sequences that code for the same CDR3. The chain has TRBV10-3 and TRBJ2-7; TRBD2 matches 9 bases. In germline, CDR1 is ENHRY, CDR2 SYGVKD. The trim removed 5 bases at V and 0 bases at J, leaving 2 bases unmatched. The CDR3 runs 14 residues. CDR3 nucleotides: TGTGCCATCAGTCTAGCGGGGAGCTCCTACGAGCAGTACTTC. Its protein product is CAISLAGSSYEQYF.

V is TRBV10-3 and J is TRBJ2-3, with D possibly being TRBD1 (5 bases). The germline V and J ends were trimmed by 6 bases and 3 bases, with 7 bases remaining between them. Germline V gives CDR1 ENHRY, CDR2 SYGVKD. The CDR3 is 12 amino acids. CDR3 residues: CAISQGTDTQYF. The CDR3 region has the DNA TGTGCCATCAGCCAGGGAACAGATACGCAGTATTTT.

The chain employs TRBV6-5 and TRBJ1-5; D gene ambiguous. V dropped 2 bases and J dropped 0 bases, with 5 bases sitting between them. The CDR3 has 14 amino acids. Germline V gene sequence: CDR1 MNHEY, CDR2 SVGAGI. CDR3 nucleotide sequence: TGTGCCAGCAGTTACGCGGGTAGCAATCAGCCCCAGCATTTT. Residues: CASSYAGSNQPQHF.

The chain joins TRBV28 to TRBJ1-2; 8 bases map to TRBD1. With 6 bases clipped from V and 7 bases from J, the junction kept 7 bases outside the gene matches. This CDR3 is built from 13 residues. Germline V lookup: CDR1 MDHEN, CDR2 SYDVKM. CDR3 residues: CASRAPDRVGYTF. The CDR3 nucleotides read TGTGCCAGCAGAGCCCCGGACAGGGTTGGCTACACCTTC.